These T cell receptor beta chains were read from a single sample in a study of CD8+CD57+ T cells in acquired aplastic anemia. TCRdb redid the calling of the reads with MiXCR, one entry per CDR3 protein. The table records approximately 300,000 distinct CDR3 sequences, 56% of them present only once. The sample was sorted CD4+, CD8+, or CD8+CD57+ T cells (not recorded which) from PBMCs. The receptor set was obtained from a human donor with aplastic anemia. The CDR3 runs from the conserved cysteine through the conserved F or W. D genes are given only for firm matches. For some rows the clone size is stated as once, few or many, or as a class when expanded; others skip it.

size: .
J: TRBJ2-7
V: TRBV5-1
D: TRBD2
CDR3: CASSVTSGGAEEQYF
DNA: TGCGCCAGCAGCGTAACAAGCGGGGGGGCCGAAGAGCAGTACTTC

size: .
J: TRBJ2-3
V: TRBV5-4
D: .
CDR3: CASSHPETGRTDTQYF
DNA: TGTGCCAGCAGCCACCCCGAGACAGGGAGGACAGATACGCAGTATTTT

size: .
J: TRBJ2-1
V: TRBV19
D: TRBD2
CDR3: CASSSSGGSIFEQFF
DNA: TGTGCCAGTAGTTCAAGCGGGGGGTCCATCTTTGAGCAGTTCTTC

size: .
J: TRBJ2-1
V: TRBV24-1
D: TRBD2
CDR3: CATSDFGQGGSYNEQFF
DNA: TGTGCCACCAGTGATTTCGGTCAGGGAGGGTCCTACAATGAGCAGTTCTTC

size: many
J: TRBJ2-7
V: TRBV20-1
D: .
CDR3: CSARDLASYEQYF
DNA: TGCAGTGCTAGAGATCTTGCCTCCTACGAGCAGTACTTC

size: .
J: TRBJ1-1
V: TRBV5-1
D: TRBD1
CDR3: CASSPGGTGEGF
DNA: TGCGCCAGCAGCCCAGGCGGGACAGGGGAAGGGTTT

size: .
J: TRBJ1-6
V: TRBV12-3/TRBV12-4
D: .
CDR3: CASSLNRAGYSPLHF
DNA: TGTGCCAGCAGTCTTAACAGGGCTGGGTATTCACCCCTCCACTTT

size: .
J: TRBJ2-6
V: TRBV5-1
D: .
CDR3: CASSRLARLSNRANVLTF
DNA: TGCGCCAGCAGCCGCTTGGCTCGACTCTCGAACCGGGCCAACGTCCTGACTTTC

size: .
J: TRBJ2-1
V: TRBV29-1
D: TRBD2
CDR3: CSVEAKTSGVYNEQFF
DNA: TGCAGCGTTGAAGCGAAGACTAGCGGGGTTTACAATGAGCAGTTCTTC

size: .
J: TRBJ1-2
V: TRBV7-2
D: .
CDR3: CASSSIGLVQYFGPYGYTF
DNA: .

size: .
J: TRBJ2-7
V: TRBV20-1
D: .
CDR3: CSARGRGAAYEQYF
DNA: TGCAGTGCTAGAGGGCGGGGCGCGGCCTACGAGCAGTACTTC

size: few
J: TRBJ2-7
V: TRBV2
D: .
CDR3: CASRPTGTSYEQYF
DNA: TGTGCCAGCAGGCCCACCGGGACATCCTACGAGCAGTACTTC

size: .
J: TRBJ2-7
V: TRBV5-6
D: TRBD1
CDR3: CASSSTWDRATYEQYF
DNA: TGTGCCAGCAGCTCCACCTGGGACAGAGCAACCTACGAGCAGTACTTC

size: many
J: TRBJ2-1
V: TRBV10-3
D: .
CDR3: CAISDQGLGEQFF
DNA: TGTGCCATCAGTGATCAGGGTTTAGGTGAGCAGTTCTTC

size: .
J: TRBJ2-7
V: TRBV6-5
D: TRBD1
CDR3: CASSTQGAHYEQYF
DNA: TGTGCCAGCAGCACACAGGGGGCCCACTACGAGCAGTACTTC

size: .
J: TRBJ2-3
V: TRBV5-1
D: TRBD2
CDR3: CASSYREGSTDTQYF
DNA: TGCGCCAGCAGCTACCGGGAGGGTAGCACAGATACGCAGTATTTT

size: .
J: TRBJ2-1
V: TRBV7-9
D: .
CDR3: CASGGSHNEQFF
DNA: TGTGCCAGTGGAGGGAGTCACAATGAGCAGTTCTTC

size: .
J: TRBJ2-3
V: TRBV11-3
D: .
CDR3: CASRGLDTQYF
DNA: TGTGCCAGCAGGGGGTTGGATACGCAGTATTTT

size: few
J: TRBJ2-3
V: TRBV7-2
D: .
CDR3: CASSAQSGLSTDTQYF
DNA: TGTGCCAGCAGCGCCCAATCGGGACTTAGCACAGATACGCAGTATTTT

size: .
J: TRBJ1-5
V: TRBV20-1
D: .
CDR3: CSASTTTGFEEPQHF
DNA: TGCAGTGCTTCCACGACGACAGGCTTTGAAGAGCCCCAGCATTTT

size: .
J: TRBJ2-7
V: TRBV12-3/TRBV12-4
D: TRBD2
CDR3: CASRNGTSLYYEQYF
DNA: TGTGCCAGCAGGAACGGGACTAGCCTGTACTACGAGCAGTACTTC

size: .
J: TRBJ2-7
V: TRBV19
D: .
CDR3: CASSLETDGYYEQYF
DNA: TGTGCCAGTAGTCTGGAGACTGACGGATACTACGAGCAGTACTTC

size: few
J: TRBJ1-1
V: TRBV10-3
D: .
CDR3: CAISNSNTEAFF
DNA: TGTGCCATCAGTAACTCGAACACTGAAGCTTTCTTT

size: .
J: TRBJ2-5
V: TRBV11-3
D: .
CDR3: CASSFRVNQETQYF
DNA: TGTGCCAGCAGCTTTCGGGTAAACCAAGAGACCCAGTACTTC

size: .
J: TRBJ2-3
V: TRBV5-1
D: TRBD2
CDR3: CASSLPKTSGTDTQYF
DNA: TGCGCCAGCAGCCTTCCCAAGACTAGCGGTACAGATACGCAGTATTTT

size: .
J: TRBJ1-2
V: TRBV5-1
D: TRBD1
CDR3: CASSLGQGDGYGYTF
DNA: TGCGCCAGCAGCTTGGGACAGGGGGATGGCTATGGCTACACCTTC

size: .
J: TRBJ1-1
V: TRBV20-1
D: TRBD1
CDR3: CSAPTGKNTEAFF
DNA: TGCAGTGCCCCGACAGGGAAGAACACTGAAGCTTTCTTT

size: few
J: TRBJ1-1
V: TRBV29-1
D: .
CDR3: CSVVRKLNTEAFF
DNA: TGCAGCGTTGTTCGGAAGTTGAACACTGAAGCTTTCTTT

size: .
J: TRBJ2-1
V: TRBV5-1
D: TRBD2
CDR3: CASSLRSGIKDEQFF
DNA: TGCGCCAGCAGCTTGCGAAGCGGGATTAAGGATGAGCAGTTCTTC

size: .
J: TRBJ2-3
V: TRBV9
D: TRBD1
CDR3: CASSRRRGQGFTDTQYF
DNA: TGTGCCAGCAGCCGACGCCGGGGACAGGGTTTCACAGATACGCAGTATTTT

size: many
J: TRBJ2-1
V: TRBV5-1
D: TRBD2
CDR3: CASEGTSGGAGEQFF
DNA: TGCGCCAGCGAAGGGACTAGCGGGGGGGCCGGTGAGCAGTTCTTC

size: .
J: TRBJ1-1
V: TRBV19
D: TRBD1
CDR3: CASSVGQDLRNTEAFF
DNA: TGTGCCAGTAGCGTGGGACAGGACCTGAGAAACACTGAAGCTTTCTTT

size: .
J: TRBJ1-6
V: TRBV10-3
D: TRBD1
CDR3: CASSSPDRESSPLHF
DNA: TGTGCCAGCAGTTCCCCCGACAGGGAATCCTCACCCCTCCACTTT

size: .
J: TRBJ2-7
V: TRBV2
D: TRBD1
CDR3: CASRGTGGTF
DNA: TGTGCCAGCAGGGGGACAGGGGGGACCTTC

size: .
J: TRBJ2-5
V: TRBV2
D: .
CDR3: CASSEAQTSSRETQYF
DNA: TGTGCCAGCAGTGAAGCCCAGACAAGTAGTCGGGAGACCCAGTACTTC

size: .
J: TRBJ2-4
V: TRBV5-1
D: .
CDR3: CASSLAGEGRNIQYF
DNA: TGCGCCAGCAGCTTGGCCGGCGAGGGGAGGAACATTCAGTACTTC

size: .
J: TRBJ2-3
V: TRBV5-1
D: .
CDR3: CASSSMTSTDTQYF
DNA: TGCGCCAGCAGCTCGATGACTAGCACAGATACGCAGTATTTT

size: many
J: TRBJ1-2
V: TRBV6-2/TRBV6-3
D: TRBD1
CDR3: CASSYSRTGGTYGYTF
DNA: TGTGCCAGCAGTTACTCGAGGACAGGGGGCACCTATGGCTACACCTTC

size: .
J: TRBJ1-4
V: TRBV2
D: .
CDR3: CASSDTYNEKLFF
DNA: TGTGCCAGCTCCGATACCTACAATGAAAAACTGTTTTTT